This T cell receptor beta chain was recovered during a study of shared clonotypes between healthy human individuals. The data were produced by immunoSEQ multiplex PCR, yet TCRdb's version contains in-frame clones alone and is incomplete. The table records under 200,000 clones, 90% to 95% of them present only once. Germline-derived CDR1 and CDR2 are MDHEN and SYDVKM. Unmatched junction bases numbered 2, after V lost 8 bases and J lost 1 base. This CDR3 region has 13 residues. The receptor was derived from a woman aged 30 to 39 in good health. Sequences were obtained from naive CD4+ T cells sorted from blood. Subset noted: CD45RA+ positively selected. The chain carries TRBV28 and TRBJ2-4, with 7 bases fitting TRBD1. The CDR3 sequence: CASLTGAKNIQYF. The CDR3 DNA is TGTGCCAGCTTGACAGGGGCCAAAAACATTCAGTACTTC. The full variable domain, in which reference TRBV28 and TRBJ2-4 provide the parts outside the CDR3, is DVKVTQSSRYLVKRTGEKVFLECVQDMDHENMFWYRQDPGLGLRLIYFSYDVKMKEKGDIPEGYSVSREKKERFSLILESASTNQTSMYLCASLTGAKNIQYFGAGTRLSVL.